Sequencing of this T cell receptor beta chain was carried out in a study of molecular identifiers for immune sequencing clone quantification (dated by TCRdb to the late 2010s). Study-wide context: In a replicate experiment, RNA from about 19,000 or 110,000 naive CD8 T cells was split into five aliquots, four of which were sequenced. CD8 T cells were used in a methods study to benchmark molecular-identifier clustering-based TCR repertoire sequencing (MIDCIRS) and TCR RNA copy counting.

Results and caveats for the whole study, not just this receptor: When barcode sub-clustering was not used, chimeric consensus sequences inflated TCR diversity, with chimeras reaching as high as 47%. In CMV-specific effector cells, clones with more than 20 RNA copies contained over 98% of molecules, whereas in naive cells such clones contained under 1% of molecules. Spiked-in Jurkat TCR RNA equivalent to a single cell was reported to be detectable even among 980,000 or so naive CD8 T cells. About three recovered TCR RNA copies per cell were obtained by modeling, versus roughly 9.7 by digital PCR, implying a capture efficiency of 30% to 35%. Highly expanded clone sizes could be underestimated because identical TCR molecules may share a barcode. The naive libraries included spiked-in Jurkat TCR RNA (around 10 copies' worth), and this RNA is not part of the donor repertoire.

Libraries of naive CD8 T cells were built from about 20,000 to 1,000,000 sorted cells, with 10%, 30% or 50% of the purified RNA used. Naive CD8 T cells, defined as CD8+CD4-CCR7+CD45RA+, were FACS-sorted into RLT Plus buffer on a BD FACSAria II. Nine to eleven TCR copies' worth of Jurkat RNA were spiked into about 20,000-1,100,000 naive CD8 T cell samples to test detection sensitivity. CD8 T cells were enriched with RosetteSep CD8+ T Cell Enrichment Cocktail and Ficoll-Paque, followed by ACK red cell lysis. With regard to this clonotype: The antigen it recognizes is unknown. Just one base apart from a much larger clone, this may be a read error.

The library came from PCR. TCRdb lists the instrument as Illumina HiSeq 4000. Bulk TCR libraries were made following a previously described method, with the TCR primers given in Table S5. Purification of total RNA was performed with the Qiagen AllPrep DNA/RNA kit. Before analysis, reads from multiple sequencing runs of one library were combined. As for the authors' bioinformatics: Reads were retained only if the reads had an exact TCR constant sequence, and the retained reads were trimmed to 150 nt and grouped according to their 12-nt molecular barcodes. Within each barcode group, reads were sub-clustered at a 15% Levenshtein threshold, and quality-weighted consensus sequences were built per RNA molecule. Non-functional sequences were filtered out, along with any lower-count sequence sitting one edit away from another sequence. On the basis of fitting two negative binomial distributions, barcode sub-clusters with fewer than 20% of the maximum read count were discarded. The raw public reads went through TCRdb reprocessing: fastp at Q25, MiXCR clone calling, in-frame beta chains kept. Each CDR3 protein appears once, grouped with its most common genes and DNA. These V and J calls derive from TCRdb rather than the authors' analysis. This sample lists under 650,000 distinct CDR3 sequences; just under 20% were detected once. Jointly, the top ten make up 0.75% to 0.95% of the sample.

Inclusive of the bounding cysteine and phenylalanine, the CDR3 is 15 residues long. Of all the DNA, just the CDR3 is kept, 45 bases in frame from base 1. CDR1 MNHEY and CDR2 SMNVEV are derived from the germline V gene (reference sequence). The rearranged segments are TRBV27 and TRBJ1-2; 8 junctional bases match TRBD1. The clonotype comes from a human donor in good health. Some libraries in this study had Jurkat cell RNA spiked in. The sequenced sample consisted of naive CD8+ T cells from blood, with Jurkat cell RNA spiked in. Interpreted using the paper, the cell subset or site label stands for: FACS-sorted CD8+CD4-CCR7+CD45RA+ naive T cells. The CDR3 protein: CAGSPGQGANYGYTF. The nucleotide sequence reads TGTGCCGGCAGTCCCGGACAGGGAGCTAACTATGGCTACACCTTC.